This is a list of T cell receptor beta chains from one sample in a study of blood T cell repertoires in COVID-19. Here immunoSEQ multiplex PCR was the method, and the copy in TCRdb shows in-frame clones only, minus some. The repertoire has 290,000 or so clones, approximately 90% of them found once; the top ten carry 2.2%. The sequenced sample was peripheral blood. The receptors stem from a woman in her 30s with COVID-19, enrolled during active disease. CDR3s include the opening cysteine and the closing phenylalanine or tryptophan. D genes are given only for firm matches. Clone size is stated in some rows and not others, as once, few, many or a class when expanded.

V gene	D gene	clone size	J gene	CDR3 DNA	CDR3 protein
TRBV30	NA	NA	TRBJ1-2	TGTGCCTGGAGTGCCTCCCCAGGACTCTATGGCTACACCTTC	CAWSASPGLYGYTF
TRBV30	TRBD1	once	TRBJ2-1	TGTGCCTGGAGTGTACCCACAGGGGGTCGAGATGAGCAGTTCTTC	CAWSVPTGGRDEQFF
TRBV27	NA	NA	TRBJ1-5	TGTGCCAGCAGTTCCCGGACAGCACTATTCAATCAGCCCCAGCATTTT	CASSSRTALFNQPQHF
TRBV6-5	NA	NA	TRBJ2-7	TGTGCCAGCAGTACAACAGGGTTGGGCGAGCAGTACTTC	CASSTTGLGEQYF
TRBV30	TRBD1	NA	TRBJ1-3	TGTGCCTGGAGTCCCCCTGGACAGGGGCGAAACACCATATATTTT	CAWSPPGQGRNTIYF
TRBV28	NA	NA	TRBJ2-5	TGTGCCAGCAGTTCGCTGAGTGCGACCCAGTACTTC	CASSSLSATQYF
TRBV5-1	TRBD1	NA	TRBJ1-6	TGCGCCAGCAGATTCGAACAGGGGTCCAATTCACCCCTCCACTTT	CASRFEQGSNSPLHF
TRBV27	TRBD1	NA	TRBJ1-1	TGTGCCAGCAGTACGGGACAGCGAGAGAACACTGAAGCTTTCTTT	CASSTGQRENTEAFF
TRBV27	NA	NA	TRBJ1-4	TGTGCCAGCAGAAGGACAGTTAATGAAAAACTGTTTTTT	CASRRTVNEKLFF
TRBV28	TRBD1	NA	TRBJ1-4	TGTGCCAGCAGTTTAATCAGGGGGCATGAAAAACTGTTTTTT	CASSLIRGHEKLFF
TRBV7-2	NA	NA	TRBJ1-1	TGTGCCAGCAGCTTATCGGGGAGGGGGACTGAAGCTTTCTTT	CASSLSGRGTEAFF
TRBV19	TRBD1	NA	TRBJ2-7	TGTGCCAGTAGTATCTCCGGGACAGGGGTTGTCGAGCAGTACTTC	CASSISGTGVVEQYF
TRBV25-1	NA	NA	TRBJ1-5	TGTGCCAGCAGTGAATCGGCACAGGCAGACAATCAGCCCCAGCATTTT	CASSESAQADNQPQHF
TRBV5-1	TRBD1	NA	TRBJ1-2	TGCGCCAGCAGCTCCCGTGGGACAGGACTTACTTCTAACTATGGCTACACCTTC	CASSSRGTGLTSNYGYTF
TRBV6-1	TRBD2	once	TRBJ2-5	TGTGCCAGCAGTGACCACCGGGGGACTAAAGAGACCCAGTACTTC	CASSDHRGTKETQYF
TRBV10-3	NA	once	TRBJ2-1	TGTGCCATCAGTGAGTTTAGGGCAGGGTTGGGCAATGAGCAGTTCTTC	CAISEFRAGLGNEQFF
TRBV28	TRBD2	NA	TRBJ2-1	TGTGCCAGCAGTTTCGTAGCGGGGGCAAGCTCCTACAATGAGCAGTTCTTC	CASSFVAGASSYNEQFF
TRBV7-2	TRBD2	NA	TRBJ2-7	TGTGCCAGCAGCTCGAGGACTAGCGGGAGTAACGAGCAGTACTTC	CASSSRTSGSNEQYF
TRBV28	NA	NA	TRBJ2-7	TGTGCCAGCGCCGAGTTAGTCGAGCAGTACTTC	CASAELVEQYF
TRBV9	TRBD2	once	TRBJ2-2	TGTGCCAGCAGCGGACTCAGCGGGAGTGGGACCGGGGAGCTGTTTTTT	CASSGLSGSGTGELFF
TRBV7-8	TRBD1	NA	TRBJ1-2	TGTGCCAGCAGCTTGACAGGGGACTATGGCTACACCTTC	CASSLTGDYGYTF
TRBV5-1	TRBD1	NA	TRBJ1-2	TGCGCCAGCAGCTGGGGACAGGGTATGGGGAGTGGCTACACCTTC	CASSWGQGMGSGYTF
TRBV19	NA	NA	TRBJ1-5	TGTGCCAGTAGCCCCCTCTCAGGCAGAAGCAATCAGCCCCAGCATTTT	CASSPLSGRSNQPQHF
TRBV5-1	TRBD2	NA	TRBJ2-1	TGCGCCAGCAGCTTGGATCTAGCGGCTAACAATGAGCAGTTCTTC	CASSLDLAANNEQFF
TRBV19	TRBD1	NA	TRBJ1-1	TGTGCCAGTAGTATTCAGGGGGGCCCTGGGAACACTGAAGCTTTCTTT	CASSIQGGPGNTEAFF
TRBV28	TRBD1	NA	TRBJ2-7	TGTGCCAGCAGTTTAACAGGGGAAGTGGTAAACGAGCAGTACTTC	CASSLTGEVVNEQYF